The 31 T cell receptor beta chains given below trace back to one sample, sequenced in a study of a mutant IDH1 vaccine in newly diagnosed glioma. Their target antigens are unknown. Repertoires were generated with immunoSEQ multiplex PCR, while TCRdb's copy carries only in-frame clones and drops some. The sample lists about 65,000 clones, roughly 81% occurring once. The time point is: week 35, safety follow-up. The content of each vaccine dose was 300 ug of mutant IDH1 20-mer peptide, and topical imiquimod accompanied it. The input for sequencing was PBMCs, taken from a glioma patient whose treatment included an IDH1 peptide vaccine. The source is a man in his forties with glioma.

This clone occurred a few times. The chain links TRBV25-1 to TRBJ2-2; D is undetermined. Per germline, CDR1 MGHDK and CDR2 SYGVNS. The V end was cut by 1 base, the J end by 3 bases, with 9 bases between. This CDR3 comprises 15 residues. The CDR3 protein is CASSESGKDTGELFF. For the CDR3, the DNA is TGTGCCAGCAGTGAATCTGGTAAAGACACCGGGGAGCTGTTTTTT.

This chain connects TRBV10-3 to TRBJ2-3; unclear D gene. Germline assignment: CDR1 ENHRY and CDR2 SYGVKD. Deletions cut 6 bases from V and 0 bases from J, with 13 bases between. CDR3 size: 15 residues. The CDR3 sequence is CAIRAPDLSTDTQYF. CDR3 in DNA: TGTGCCATCAGAGCTCCCGACCTTAGCACAGATACGCAGTATTTT.

The rearrangement links TRBV2 to TRBJ1-2; D gene unclear. Per the germline V gene, CDR1 is SNHLY and CDR2 is FYNNEI. The CDR3 sequence is 14 residues long. The V end was cut by 10 bases, the J end by 6 bases, with 21 bases between. The CDR3: CAIPRALRGNGYTF. Here the CDR3 DNA reads TGTGCCATCCCGAGGGCCCTGCGTGGGAATGGCTACACCTTC.

The genes are TRBV7-9 and TRBJ2-7, with a weak D call TRBD2 (6 bases). This CDR3 is built from 14 residues. V was pared by 4 bases and J by 6 bases, with 16 bases between. Germline V CDR1 and CDR2: SEHNR, FQNEAQ (reference sequence). The CDR3 sequence is CASSSSGVRGEQYF. CDR3 coding DNA: TGTGCCAGCAGCTCCTCGGGAGTTCGAGGCGAGCAGTACTTC.

This chain connects TRBV11-2 to TRBJ1-1; the match to TRBD1 covers 7 bases. With 2 bases clipped from V and 2 bases from J, the junction kept 5 bases outside the gene matches. Germline CDR1 SGHAT, CDR2 FQNNGV. The CDR3 is 15 residues long. CDR3 sequence reads: CASSLLGTANTEAFF. Written as DNA, the CDR3 is TGTGCCAGCAGCTTATTAGGGACAGCAAACACTGAAGCTTTCTTT.

The rearrangement links TRBV7-6 to TRBJ2-5; TRBD1 aligns across 9 bases. The CDR3 extends over 15 amino acids. Germline assignment: CDR1 SGHVS and CDR2 FNYEAQ. Trimming removed 1 base from V and 1 base from J; junction bases left unmatched: 1. This CDR3 reads CASSLGGQGQETQYF. The CDR3 DNA sequence: TGTGCCAGCAGCTTAGGGGGACAGGGCCAAGAGACCCAGTACTTC.

The chain combines TRBV11-2 with TRBJ2-1; 12 nucleotides align to TRBD2. CDR3 length: 15 amino acids. Germline V gene data show CDR1 as SGHAT and CDR2 as FQNNGV. J was trimmed by 12 bases and V by 6 bases; bases with no gene match: 12. DNA of the CDR3: TGTGCCAGCAGTTCCCGACTAGCGGGAGCCGAACGGCAGTTCTTC. Translating it yields CASSSRLAGAERQFF.

The chain is built from TRBV2 and TRBJ2-7; 9 positions agree with TRBD2. CDR3 length equals 15 residues. V lost 9 bases, J lost 4 bases, and 13 bases stayed unmatched. The germline gives CDR1 SNHLY, CDR2 FYNNEI. The chain's CDR3 is CARTRIAGDLYEQYF. Written as DNA, the CDR3 is TGTGCCAGGACCCGGATAGCGGGAGATTTGTACGAGCAGTACTTC.

In its sample, this clone was seen a few times. This chain uses TRBV28 with TRBJ2-7, with D possibly TRBD2 on 5 matching bases. The CDR3 is 13 amino acids. Germline-derived CDR1 and CDR2 are MDHEN and SYDVKM. The V end lost 5 bases, the J end lost 6 bases, and 14 bases lay between the germline ends. This CDR3 is CASSTSVGSEQYF. The CDR3 DNA is TGTGCCAGCAGTACTTCCGTGGGGAGCGAGCAGTACTTC.

The chain carries TRBV4-3 and TRBJ2-1; 7 bases line up with TRBD2. After removal of 0 bases from V and 5 bases from J, the junction contained 4 bases not matched to a gene. The CDR3 covers 15 residues. Germline-derived CDR1 and CDR2 are LGHNA and YSLEER. The CDR3 DNA follows: TGCGCCAGCAGCCAAGATGCGGGAGCCCACAATGAGCAGTTCTTC. This gives the protein CASSQDAGAHNEQFF.

V gene TRBV6-5 combines with J gene TRBJ2-7; D might be TRBD1 (5 bases). Between the trimmed V and J ends, which lost 0 bases and 5 bases, there was a span of 11 bases. The germline gives CDR1 MNHEY, CDR2 SVGAGI. The CDR3 sequence is 14 residues long. CDR3 sequence: CASSYSLKGNEQYF. The CDR3 DNA follows: TGTGCCAGCAGTTACTCCCTCAAGGGGAACGAGCAGTACTTC.

CDR3 coding DNA: TGTGCCAGCAGCTTGGACTCCGGGAGGGGGAATGAGCAGTTCTTC. This translates into CASSLDSGRGNEQFF. The J gene is TRBJ2-1, the V gene TRBV5-4; 8 nucleotides line up with TRBD2. The CDR3 is 15 amino acids. Per germline, CDR1 SGHNT and CDR2 YYREEE (reference sequence). The V segment lost 0 bases and the J segment 7 bases; nucleotides outside the gene matches: 6. The full variable domain, with the rest looked up from reference TRBV5-4 and TRBJ2-1, is ETGVTQSPTHLIKTRGQQVTLRCSSQSGHNTVSWYQQALGQGPQFIFQYYREEENGRGNFPPRFSGLQFPNYSSELNVNALELDDSALYLCASSLDSGRGNEQFFGPGTRLTVL.

The V gene is TRBV5-6, the J gene TRBJ1-2, with 7 nucleotides matching TRBD1. Germline V gene data show CDR1 as SGHDT and CDR2 as YYEEEE. The CDR3 is made up of 16 amino acids. V lost 4 bases and J lost 8; bases outside the gene matches: 17. CDR3 residues: CASSTQNRGPRWGYTF. CDR3 nucleotides: TGTGCCAGCAGCACCCAAAACAGGGGCCCCCGGTGGGGCTACACCTTC.

The V gene is TRBV7-6, the J gene TRBJ2-7; 9 bases are a match to TRBD1. The CDR3 is 14 amino acids. Germline V CDR1 and CDR2: SGHVS, FNYEAQ. The J segment lost 4 bases and the V segment lost 5 bases, leaving 6 bases of the junction unmatched. The CDR3: CASSPGDRVYEQYF. CDR3 DNA sequence: TGTGCCAGCAGCCCAGGGGACAGGGTTTACGAGCAGTACTTC.

In this sample, this clone turned up a few times. This sequence joins TRBV7-3 and TRBJ2-6; 11 positions match TRBD2. Per the germline V gene, CDR1 is SGHTA and CDR2 is FQGTGA. The trim removed 2 bases at V and 0 bases at J, leaving 6 bases unmatched. This CDR3 is built from 19 residues. CDR3 sequence (DNA): TGTGCCAGCAGCTTAGTCCCGACTAGCGGGGCCTCTGGGGCCAACGTCCTGACTTTC. It yields the protein CASSLVPTSGASGANVLTF.

CDR3 nucleotide sequence: TGTGCCAGGCCCAGGAGGGGCGGGTGGAGCAATCAGCCCCAGCATTTT. Its protein is CARPRRGGWSNQPQHF. The chain combines TRBV21-1 with TRBJ1-5. TRBV21-1 is termed a pseudogene. This CDR3 is 16 amino acids long.

The rearrangement links TRBV5-1 to TRBJ2-3, with 8 nucleotides matching TRBD1. The CDR3 is made up of 16 amino acids. V lost 2 bases to trimming and J lost 0 bases; unmatched junction nucleotides: 5. Looked up from germline, CDR1 is SGHRS and CDR2 is YFSETQ. The CDR3 here is CASSFRDRSSTDTQYF. In nucleotides, the CDR3 is TGCGCCAGCAGCTTCCGGGACAGGTCTAGCACAGATACGCAGTATTTT. The entire variable domain, with the rest obtained from reference TRBV5-1 and TRBJ2-3, is as follows: KAGVTQTPRYLIKTRGQQVTLSCSPISGHRSVSWYQQTPGQGLQFLFEYFSETQRNKGNFPGRFSGRQFSNSRSEMNVSTLELGDSALYLCASSFRDRSSTDTQYFGPGTRLTVL.

J is TRBJ1-3 and V is TRBV6-6; D remains unclear. Per the germline V gene, CDR1 is MNHNY and CDR2 is SVGAGI (reference sequence). The ends were cut back, 5 bases at V and 4 bases at J, with 6 bases in the middle. The CDR3 length is 12 residues. The CDR3 coding sequence is TGTGCCAGCAGTCCCCAGGGAAACACCATATATTTT. It specifies CASSPQGNTIYF.

The rearrangement links TRBV4-2 to TRBJ2-2, with TRBD2 matching 7 bases. V lost 3 bases and J lost 1; bases outside the gene matches: 8. Per germline, CDR1 LGHNA and CDR2 YNFKEQ. The CDR3 consists of 17 residues. CDR3 nucleotide sequence: TGTGCCAGCAGCCACCGATCCGGGACTAAGAACACCGGGGAGCTGTTTTTT. Translation: CASSHRSGTKNTGELFF.

The chain carries TRBV14 and TRBJ2-5; D uncertain. The CDR3 length is 13 residues. CDR1 is SGHDN, CDR2 FVKESK, per germline. Trimming stripped 1 base from V and 7 bases from J, with 10 bases between. DNA for the CDR3: TGTGCCAGCAGCCAAGTGGCAGGTGGGACCCAGTACTTC. This translates into CASSQVAGGTQYF.

The gene calls are TRBV5-4 and TRBJ2-7, with D possibly TRBD2 on 5 matching bases. V gave up 1 base and J gave up 6 bases, with 17 bases separating them. Germline V CDR1 and CDR2: SGHNT, YYREEE (reference sequence). The CDR3 spans 15 residues. The CDR3 DNA reads as TGTGCCAGCAGCTTGCGGCGAGGGCCGACCGGCGAGCAGTACTTC. The encoded protein is CASSLRRGPTGEQYF.

This chain links TRBV25-1 with TRBJ2-3; D is unresolved. V gave up 0 bases and J gave up 0 bases, with 4 bases separating them. CDR3 length equals 14 residues. Per germline, CDR1 MGHDK and CDR2 SYGVNS. The CDR3 spells CASSEYGSTDTQYF. The CDR3 coding sequence is TGTGCCAGCAGTGAATACGGAAGCACAGATACGCAGTATTTT.

The chain uses TRBV25-1 and TRBJ2-5; possibly TRBD2 for D (7 bases). The J call is doubtful: the DNA matches TRBJ2-7 better. The CDR3 has 16 residues. The germline gives CDR1 MGHDK, CDR2 SYGVNS. CDR3 bases: TGTGCCAGCAGTGAAGGAGGGGGGGTTCATCCCTACGAGCAGTACTTC. Protein sequence: CASSEGGGVHPYEQYF.

The chain carries TRBV6-1 and TRBJ1-5; possible D gene TRBD1, 5 bases. V dropped 4 bases and J dropped 7 bases, with 8 bases sitting between them. Germline CDR1 reads MNHNS; CDR2 reads SASEGT. This CDR3 has 12 amino acids. The CDR3 DNA follows: TGTGCCAGCAGTGTGGGGGAGCAGCCCCAGCATTTT. Encoded protein: CASSVGEQPQHF.

This clone was detected only a few times. This chain joins TRBV28 and TRBJ1-4; no definite D call. Trimming took 2 bases from V and 4 from J, leaving 14 bases between them. Per germline, CDR1 MDHEN and CDR2 SYDVKM. The CDR3 is 16 residues long. In nucleotides, the CDR3 is TGTGCCAGCAGTTTAGAATTTGGGCGGATTAATGAAAAACTGTTTTTT. It specifies CASSLEFGRINEKLFF.

In nucleotides, the CDR3 is TGCGCCAGCAGCAGACTAGCGGGAGGTCTCATCAATGAGCAGTTCTTC. It specifies CASSRLAGGLINEQFF. The rearrangement uses TRBV5-1 and TRBJ2-1; 13 bases are shared with TRBD2. Germline-derived CDR1 and CDR2 are SGHRS and YFSETQ. J gave up 6 bases and V 4 bases, and 7 bases lay outside the gene matches. The CDR3 totals 16 residues.

This rearrangement joins TRBV5-1 to TRBJ2-5; D is undetermined. Trimming cost V 5 bases and J 0 bases, with 5 bases left between them. CDR1 is SGHRS and CDR2 is YFSETQ in the germline V gene. This CDR3 has 12 residues. Written as DNA, the CDR3 is TGCGCCAGCAGTGCCAACCAAGAGACCCAGTACTTC. The encoded protein is CASSANQETQYF.

The V call is TRBV4-1, the J call TRBJ2-1; TRBD2 aligns across 8 bases. The germline V gene encodes CDR1 MGHRA and CDR2 YSYEKL. The CDR3 has 17 residues. Unmatched junction bases numbered 8, after V lost 0 bases and J lost 4 bases. The CDR3 DNA reads as TGCGCCAGCAGCCAAGATCGTCCGGCTAGCGGGTACAATGAGCAGTTCTTC. Protein sequence: CASSQDRPASGYNEQFF.

The chain employs TRBV4-1 and TRBJ2-3, with TRBD2 matching over 12 bases. CDR3 size: 17 residues. Germline V CDR1 and CDR2: MGHRA, YSYEKL. V was clipped by 8 bases and J by 0 bases; unmatched bases: 9. The CDR3 DNA is TGCGCCAGCCAACTAGCGGGAGGCCCGGATAGCACAGATACGCAGTATTTT. Translation gives CASQLAGGPDSTDTQYF.

This clone was counted once. This chain joins TRBV18 and TRBJ2-3; 14 positions match TRBD2. Trimming took 9 bases from V and 4 from J; bases not matched to a gene: 6. The germline gives CDR1 KGHSH, CDR2 LQKENI. The length of the CDR3 is 15 residues. The CDR3 sequence: CASAGTSGGSDTQYF. CDR3 nucleotide sequence: TGTGCCAGTGCCGGGACTAGCGGGGGATCAGATACGCAGTATTTT.

The chain uses TRBV25-1 and TRBJ2-1; unclear D gene. There are 17 residues in the CDR3. Trimming shortened V by 3 bases and J by 0 bases, and 15 bases separated the two germline ends. Germline V gives CDR1 MGHDK, CDR2 SYGVNS. The CDR3, as DNA: TGTGCCAGCAGTGACTTATCGCGTGGCAGCTCCTACAATGAGCAGTTCTTC. Protein: CASSDLSRGSSYNEQFF.